This TCR beta chain was documented in a study of CD8 T cells in Susac syndrome. Trimming shortened V by 3 bases and J by 0 bases, and 14 bases separated the two germline ends. Germline CDR1 reads MNHEY; CDR2 reads SMNVEV (reference sequence). The CDR3 has 16 residues. RNA amounts of about 0.5 to 1 ug underwent reverse transcription with random hexamers. TCRdb passed the immunoSEQ multiplex PCR reads through MiXCR, listing each CDR3 protein once. The sample includes about 190,000 distinct CDR3 sequences, under 97% seen only once; the top ten take around 0.096%. The sequence derives from a human donor with Susac syndrome. The sample taken for sequencing was CD4+ T cells from PBMCs. The rearrangement uses TRBV27 and TRBJ1-1; no definite D call. The CDR3 bases are TGTGCCAGCAGTTTGAACAGTGCGACCATGAACACTGAAGCTTTCTTT. Translation: CASSLNSATMNTEAFF.